A selection of T cell receptor beta chains follows, all from one sample in a study of blood T cell repertoires in COVID-19. Produced via immunoSEQ multiplex PCR; TCRdb's table is partial and in-frame only. In the table there are over 20,000 clones, about 90% of which are singletons. Sequencing input: peripheral blood. Source of these receptors: a man between 65 and 80 years old with active COVID-19. CDR3s include the opening cysteine and the closing phenylalanine or tryptophan. A D gene is named only where the DNA matches it firmly. The size entry is marked missing in some rows and otherwise reads once, few, many or a size class.

clone size: .
V gene: TRBV4-3
D gene: TRBD2
J gene: TRBJ2-7
CDR3 protein: CASSQGLAGGPSEQYF
CDR3 DNA: TGCGCCAGCAGCCAAGGACTAGCGGGAGGGCCGTCTGAGCAGTACTTC

clone size: .
V gene: TRBV21-1
D gene: .
J gene: TRBJ2-5
CDR3 protein: CASSKRTTAGGETQYF
CDR3 DNA: TGTGCCAGCAGCAAACGGACTACGGCAGGGGGAGAGACCCAGTACTTC

clone size: .
V gene: TRBV6-5
D gene: .
J gene: TRBJ1-2
CDR3 protein: CASSYGLWGGVYGYTF
CDR3 DNA: TGTGCCAGCAGTTACGGGCTGTGGGGGGGCGTTTATGGCTACACCTTC

clone size: .
V gene: TRBV3-1/TRBV3-2
D gene: TRBD2
J gene: TRBJ2-1
CDR3 protein: CASSQDAAGASYNEQFF
CDR3 DNA: TGTGCCAGCAGCCAAGATGCAGCGGGAGCCTCCTACAATGAGCAGTTCTTC

clone size: .
V gene: TRBV18
D gene: .
J gene: TRBJ1-5
CDR3 protein: CASSPNSNQPQHF
CDR3 DNA: TGTGCCAGCTCACCCAATAGCAATCAGCCCCAGCATTTT

clone size: .
V gene: TRBV2
D gene: .
J gene: TRBJ2-3
CDR3 protein: CASRTGSGTDTQYF
CDR3 DNA: TGTGCCAGCCGCACGGGTTCTGGCACAGATACGCAGTATTTT

clone size: .
V gene: TRBV9
D gene: .
J gene: TRBJ1-6
CDR3 protein: CASSSLAGDSPLHF
CDR3 DNA: TGTGCCAGCAGCTCCCTAGCAGGGGACTCACCCCTCCACTTT

clone size: few
V gene: TRBV29-1
D gene: .
J gene: TRBJ1-2
CDR3 protein: CSVVFADVGYTF
CDR3 DNA: TGCAGCGTTGTATTTGCGGATGTTGGCTACACCTTC

clone size: .
V gene: TRBV6-1
D gene: .
J gene: TRBJ1-3
CDR3 protein: CASNTHWASGNTIYF
CDR3 DNA: TGTGCCAGCAACACCCATTGGGCTTCTGGAAACACCATATATTTT

clone size: .
V gene: TRBV4-1
D gene: .
J gene: TRBJ1-5
CDR3 protein: CASSQQPGIGQPQHF
CDR3 DNA: TGCGCCAGCAGCCAGCAGCCAGGGATAGGTCAGCCCCAGCATTTT

clone size: .
V gene: TRBV24-1
D gene: .
J gene: TRBJ2-2
CDR3 protein: CATSAPGSRTGELFF
CDR3 DNA: TGTGCCACCAGTGCACCAGGGTCCCGCACCGGGGAGCTGTTTTTT

clone size: .
V gene: TRBV4-1
D gene: TRBD1
J gene: TRBJ2-7
CDR3 protein: CASSQDPPLGTGVNEQYF
CDR3 DNA: TGCGCCAGCAGCCAAGACCCCCCTCTTGGGACAGGGGTCAACGAGCAGTACTTC

clone size: .
V gene: TRBV11-2
D gene: .
J gene: TRBJ1-2
CDR3 protein: CASSLGQAHFGYTF
CDR3 DNA: TGTGCCAGCAGCTTAGGGCAGGCCCATTTTGGCTACACCTTC

clone size: .
V gene: TRBV24-1
D gene: TRBD2
J gene: TRBJ2-3
CDR3 protein: CATSDPLAGEGTDTQYF
CDR3 DNA: TGTGCCACCAGTGACCCGCTAGCGGGAGAGGGGACAGATACGCAGTATTTT

clone size: .
V gene: TRBV9
D gene: .
J gene: TRBJ1-6
CDR3 protein: CASSQGNSPPLHF
CDR3 DNA: TGTGCCAGCAGCCAGGGGAATTCACCACCCCTCCACTTT

clone size: .
V gene: TRBV9
D gene: TRBD1
J gene: TRBJ2-7
CDR3 protein: CASSTRQGAREQYF
CDR3 DNA: TGTGCCAGCAGCACCAGACAGGGGGCGCGGGAGCAGTACTTC

clone size: .
V gene: TRBV18
D gene: .
J gene: TRBJ1-5
CDR3 protein: CASSQEQGNQPQHF
CDR3 DNA: TGTGCCAGCTCACAAGAACAGGGCAATCAGCCCCAGCATTTT

clone size: .
V gene: TRBV5-1
D gene: .
J gene: TRBJ2-3
CDR3 protein: CASSQGTRGTDTQYF
CDR3 DNA: TGCGCCAGCAGCCAAGGGACTCGGGGGACAGATACGCAGTATTTT

clone size: .
V gene: TRBV28
D gene: .
J gene: TRBJ2-2
CDR3 protein: CASSIRISGTGELFF
CDR3 DNA: TGTGCCAGCAGTATCAGGATTAGTGGCACCGGGGAGCTGTTTTTT

clone size: .
V gene: TRBV10-3
D gene: TRBD2
J gene: TRBJ2-3
CDR3 protein: CAISVQGGDTQYF
CDR3 DNA: TGTGCCATCAGTGTCCAGGGAGGGGATACGCAGTATTTT

clone size: .
V gene: TRBV19
D gene: TRBD2
J gene: TRBJ2-1
CDR3 protein: CASSPGLAGYNEQFF
CDR3 DNA: TGTGCCAGTAGTCCGGGACTAGCTGGCTACAATGAGCAGTTCTTC

clone size: .
V gene: TRBV28
D gene: TRBD1
J gene: TRBJ2-7
CDR3 protein: CASSLGTGGISHFEQYF
CDR3 DNA: TGTGCCAGCAGTTTAGGGACAGGGGGCATCTCCCATTTCGAGCAGTACTTC

clone size: .
V gene: TRBV5-4
D gene: TRBD1
J gene: TRBJ1-4
CDR3 protein: CASSTGTDNEKLFF
CDR3 DNA: TGTGCCAGCAGCACCGGGACAGATAATGAAAAACTGTTTTTT

clone size: once
V gene: TRBV5-1
D gene: .
J gene: TRBJ1-3
CDR3 protein: CASSLQGGWNTIYF
CDR3 DNA: TGCGCCAGCAGCTTGCAGGGAGGTTGGAACACCATATATTTT

clone size: .
V gene: TRBV5-1
D gene: TRBD1
J gene: TRBJ2-5
CDR3 protein: CASSVQGLETQYF
CDR3 DNA: TGCGCCAGCAGCGTACAGGGGTTGGAGACCCAGTACTTC

clone size: .
V gene: TRBV6-5
D gene: .
J gene: TRBJ1-5
CDR3 protein: CASSYSRDQPQHF
CDR3 DNA: TGTGCCAGCAGTTACTCGAGGGATCAGCCCCAGCATTTT

clone size: .
V gene: TRBV6-2/TRBV6-3
D gene: .
J gene: TRBJ1-2
CDR3 protein: CASSYPFGQTNYGYTF
CDR3 DNA: TGTGCCAGCAGTTACCCCTTCGGACAGACTAACTATGGCTACACCTTC

clone size: .
V gene: TRBV4-1
D gene: TRBD1
J gene: TRBJ2-1
CDR3 protein: CASSQPGGSSYNEQFF
CDR3 DNA: TGCGCCAGCAGCCAACCAGGGGGCAGCTCCTACAATGAGCAGTTCTTC

clone size: .
V gene: TRBV2
D gene: .
J gene: TRBJ1-1
CDR3 protein: CASSGGTEAFF
CDR3 DNA: TGTGCCAGCAGCGGGGGCACTGAAGCTTTCTTT

clone size: .
V gene: TRBV9
D gene: TRBD2
J gene: TRBJ2-1
CDR3 protein: CASSVSTGTSDATWGNEQFF
CDR3 DNA: TGTGCCAGCAGCGTATCCACCGGGACTAGCGACGCGACCTGGGGCAATGAGCAGTTCTTC

clone size: .
V gene: TRBV12-3/TRBV12-4
D gene: .
J gene: TRBJ1-3
CDR3 protein: CASTGRTGNTIYF
CDR3 DNA: TGTGCCAGCACAGGGCGGACTGGAAACACCATATATTTT

clone size: .
V gene: TRBV28
D gene: .
J gene: TRBJ1-5
CDR3 protein: CASSSEGSEGQPQHF
CDR3 DNA: TGTGCCAGCAGTTCCGAGGGGTCGGAGGGTCAGCCCCAGCATTTT

clone size: .
V gene: TRBV7-2
D gene: TRBD2
J gene: TRBJ2-3
CDR3 protein: CASSFGSAGRTDTQYF
CDR3 DNA: TGTGCCAGCAGCTTCGGATCAGCGGGGCGCACAGATACGCAGTATTTT

clone size: .
V gene: TRBV14
D gene: .
J gene: TRBJ2-3
CDR3 protein: CASSQLGQISTDTQYF
CDR3 DNA: TGTGCCAGCAGCCAACTAGGACAAATATCCACAGATACGCAGTATTTT

clone size: .
V gene: TRBV20-1
D gene: TRBD2
J gene: TRBJ2-7
CDR3 protein: CSASPGLALRYEQYF
CDR3 DNA: TGCAGTGCTAGTCCGGGACTAGCGCTTCGCTACGAGCAGTACTTC

clone size: .
V gene: TRBV6-5
D gene: TRBD1
J gene: TRBJ1-2
CDR3 protein: CASRDRGKDYGYTF
CDR3 DNA: TGTGCCAGCAGGGACAGGGGGAAAGACTATGGCTACACCTTC

clone size: .
V gene: TRBV12-3/TRBV12-4
D gene: TRBD1
J gene: TRBJ2-7
CDR3 protein: CASRYGQGAPYF
CDR3 DNA: TGTGCCAGCAGATATGGACAGGGGGCCCCGTACTTC

clone size: few
V gene: TRBV7-8
D gene: .
J gene: TRBJ1-1
CDR3 protein: CASRGTRGMNTEAFF
CDR3 DNA: TGTGCCAGCAGGGGTACCAGGGGAATGAACACTGAAGCTTTCTTT

clone size: .
V gene: TRBV18
D gene: .
J gene: TRBJ2-1
CDR3 protein: CASANHFNEQFF
CDR3 DNA: TGTGCCAGCGCGAACCACTTCAATGAGCAGTTCTTC

clone size: once
V gene: TRBV24-1
D gene: TRBD1
J gene: TRBJ2-3
CDR3 protein: CATKGQTSTDTQYF
CDR3 DNA: TGTGCCACCAAGGGACAGACCAGCACAGATACGCAGTATTTT

clone size: .
V gene: TRBV5-1
D gene: TRBD2
J gene: TRBJ2-7
CDR3 protein: CASSLVAGGGADEQYF
CDR3 DNA: TGCGCCAGCAGCTTAGTAGCGGGCGGGGGGGCCGACGAGCAGTACTTC

clone size: .
V gene: TRBV2
D gene: .
J gene: TRBJ2-4
CDR3 protein: CASSEEGGVQYF
CDR3 DNA: TGTGCCAGCAGCGAGGAAGGGGGAGTCCAGTACTTC

clone size: .
V gene: TRBV5-5
D gene: TRBD2
J gene: TRBJ2-3
CDR3 protein: CASSPTSGRTDTQYF
CDR3 DNA: TGTGCCAGCAGTCCAACTAGCGGCCGCACAGATACGCAGTATTTT

clone size: few
V gene: TRBV7-9
D gene: TRBD1
J gene: TRBJ1-3
CDR3 protein: CASSLRGQDHSGNTIYF
CDR3 DNA: TGTGCCAGCAGCTTAAGGGGACAGGACCACTCTGGAAACACCATATATTTT

clone size: .
V gene: TRBV7-8
D gene: .
J gene: TRBJ2-7
CDR3 protein: CASSLDRGGEQYF
CDR3 DNA: TGTGCCAGCAGCTTAGACAGGGGAGGCGAGCAGTACTTC

clone size: .
V gene: TRBV2
D gene: TRBD1
J gene: TRBJ2-3
CDR3 protein: CASTMTGDGTDTQYF
CDR3 DNA: TGTGCCAGCACCATGACAGGGGACGGCACAGATACGCAGTATTTT

clone size: .
V gene: TRBV27
D gene: TRBD1
J gene: TRBJ1-4
CDR3 protein: CASSLQGAGEKLFF
CDR3 DNA: TGTGCCAGCAGTTTACAGGGGGCCGGTGAAAAACTGTTTTTT

clone size: .
V gene: TRBV5-1
D gene: TRBD1
J gene: TRBJ2-3
CDR3 protein: CASSKGQVGSTDTQYF
CDR3 DNA: TGCGCCAGCAGCAAGGGACAGGTCGGTAGCACAGATACGCAGTATTTT

clone size: .
V gene: TRBV13
D gene: .
J gene: TRBJ1-4
CDR3 protein: CASSSMGRLFF
CDR3 DNA: TGTGCCAGCAGCTCCATGGGCCGACTGTTTTTT

clone size: .
V gene: TRBV9
D gene: .
J gene: TRBJ1-3
CDR3 protein: CASSSSNTIYF
CDR3 DNA: TGTGCCAGCAGCTCGTCCAACACCATATATTTT

clone size: once
V gene: TRBV2
D gene: TRBD1
J gene: TRBJ2-1
CDR3 protein: CASRGDSLGNEQFF
CDR3 DNA: TGTGCCAGCAGGGGGGACAGCTTGGGCAATGAGCAGTTCTTC

clone size: once
V gene: TRBV24-1
D gene: .
J gene: TRBJ2-5
CDR3 protein: CATSSTGGETQYF
CDR3 DNA: TGTGCCACCAGCTCTACAGGAGGGGAGACCCAGTACTTC

clone size: .
V gene: TRBV4-2
D gene: .
J gene: TRBJ2-7
CDR3 protein: CASSLDGTSYEQYF
CDR3 DNA: TGTGCCAGCAGCCTCGACGGGACATCCTACGAGCAGTACTTC

clone size: .
V gene: TRBV27
D gene: .
J gene: TRBJ1-5
CDR3 protein: CASSLLGQPQHF
CDR3 DNA: TGTGCCAGCAGTTTACTCGGTCAGCCCCAGCATTTT

clone size: .
V gene: TRBV28
D gene: TRBD2
J gene: TRBJ2-1
CDR3 protein: CASSYPLLAGVHNEQFF
CDR3 DNA: TGTGCCAGCAGTTACCCTCTCCTAGCGGGAGTTCACAATGAGCAGTTCTTC

clone size: .
V gene: TRBV19
D gene: TRBD1
J gene: TRBJ2-5
CDR3 protein: CASSIGQGVKTQYF
CDR3 DNA: TGTGCCAGTAGTATCGGACAGGGCGTAAAGACCCAGTACTTC

clone size: .
V gene: TRBV5-4
D gene: .
J gene: TRBJ1-6
CDR3 protein: CASSLQAYNSPLHF
CDR3 DNA: TGTGCCAGCAGCTTACAGGCCTATAATTCACCCCTCCACTTT

clone size: once
V gene: TRBV19
D gene: .
J gene: TRBJ2-2
CDR3 protein: CASSSQGYTGELFF
CDR3 DNA: TGTGCCAGTAGTTCGCAGGGTTACACCGGGGAGCTGTTTTTT